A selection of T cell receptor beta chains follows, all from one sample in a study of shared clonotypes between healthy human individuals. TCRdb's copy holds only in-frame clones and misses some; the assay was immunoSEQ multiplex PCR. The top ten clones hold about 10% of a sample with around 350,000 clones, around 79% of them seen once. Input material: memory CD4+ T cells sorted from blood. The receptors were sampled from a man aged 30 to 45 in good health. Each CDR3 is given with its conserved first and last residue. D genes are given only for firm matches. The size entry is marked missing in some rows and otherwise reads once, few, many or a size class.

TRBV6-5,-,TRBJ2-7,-,CASSYSAGTYEQYF,TGTGCCAGCAGTTACTCAGCGGGCACCTACGAGCAGTACTTC
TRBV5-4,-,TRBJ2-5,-,CASSLEAQETQYF,TGTGCCAGCAGCTTGGAAGCGCAAGAGACCCAGTACTTC
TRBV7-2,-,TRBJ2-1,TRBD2,CASSQGLAGVEQFF,TGTGCCAGCAGCCAGGGACTAGCCGGGGTTGAGCAGTTCTTC
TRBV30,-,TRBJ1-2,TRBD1,CAGLGQGGVAGYTF,TGTGCCGGCCTTGGGCAGGGGGGAGTTGCTGGCTACACCTTC
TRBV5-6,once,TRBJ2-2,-,CASSRGGVTGELFF,TGTGCCAGCAGCCGAGGTGGAGTCACCGGGGAGCTGTTTTTT
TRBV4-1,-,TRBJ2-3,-,CASSRNFQSTDTQYF,TGCGCCAGCAGCCGGAACTTCCAGAGCACAGATACGCAGTATTTT
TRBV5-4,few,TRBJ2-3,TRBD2,CASSREGLAGGIGDTQYF,TGTGCCAGCAGCCGGGAAGGCCTAGCGGGAGGAATCGGAGATACGCAGTATTTT
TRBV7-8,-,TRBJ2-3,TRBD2,CASSLRAGADTQYF,TGTGCCAGCAGCTTACGGGCGGGAGCAGATACGCAGTATTTT
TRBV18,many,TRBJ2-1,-,CASSPSRGSSYNEQFF,TGTGCCAGCTCACCCTCTCGCGGAAGCTCCTACAATGAGCAGTTCTTC
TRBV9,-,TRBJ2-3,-,CASSPKFPNASTDTQYF,TGTGCCAGCAGCCCTAAGTTTCCGAACGCTAGCACAGATACGCAGTATTTT
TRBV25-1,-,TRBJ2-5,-,CASSETGGDSSEETQYF,TGTGCCAGCAGTGAAACAGGAGGAGACAGCTCCGAAGAGACCCAGTACTTC
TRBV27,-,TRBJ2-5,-,CASSTRVTARETQYF,TGTGCCAGCAGTACACGAGTGACCGCGAGGGAGACCCAGTACTTC
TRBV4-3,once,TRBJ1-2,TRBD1,CASSQQGAGGYTF,TGCGCCAGCAGCCAGCAGGGGGCGGGGGGCTACACCTTC
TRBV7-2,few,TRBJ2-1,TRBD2,CASSLGGSGGYNEQFF,TGTGCCAGCAGCTTGGGAGGGAGCGGGGGATACAATGAGCAGTTCTTC
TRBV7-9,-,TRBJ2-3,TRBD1,CASSKADRGLETDTQYF,TGTGCCAGCAGCAAAGCGGACAGGGGGCTTGAGACAGATACGCAGTATTTT
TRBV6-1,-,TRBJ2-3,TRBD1,CASSEAWGQSTDTQYF,TGTGCCAGCAGTGAAGCGTGGGGACAGAGCACAGATACGCAGTATTTT
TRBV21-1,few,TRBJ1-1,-,CASSSHGPRRTEAFF,TGTGCCAGCTCCTCCCACGGCCCTCGACGGACAGAAGCTTTCTTT
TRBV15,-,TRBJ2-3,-,CATSRDGGTDTQYF,TGTGCCACCAGCAGAGATGGGGGTACAGATACGCAGTATTTT
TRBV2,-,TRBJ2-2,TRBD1,CASSKTGTPTGELFF,TGTGCCAGCAGTAAGACAGGGACCCCCACCGGGGAGCTGTTTTTT
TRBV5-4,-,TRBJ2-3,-,CASSSQGTPPDTQYF,TGTGCCAGCAGCTCTCAGGGAACACCCCCAGATACGCAGTATTTT
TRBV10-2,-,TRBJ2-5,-,CASTQGPGTAQYF,TGCGCCAGCACCCAGGGACCGGGGACGGCCCAGTACTTC
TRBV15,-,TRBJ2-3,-,CATSRDLRAVTQYF,TGTGCCACCAGCAGAGATCTAAGGGCAGTTACGCAGTATTTT
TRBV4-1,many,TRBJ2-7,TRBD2,CASSQDLAGAGYEQYF,TGCGCCAGCAGCCAAGACCTAGCGGGAGCGGGATACGAGCAGTACTTC
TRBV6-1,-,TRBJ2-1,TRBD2,CASSANSGAGINEQFF,TGTGCCAGCAGTGCCAATAGCGGGGCCGGTATCAATGAGCAGTTCTTC
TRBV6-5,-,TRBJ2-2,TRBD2,CASSYRTSGSYRELFF,TGTGCCAGCAGTTACCGGACTAGCGGGAGTTACCGGGAGCTGTTTTTT
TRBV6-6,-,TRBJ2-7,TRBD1,CASSFATGTIDEQYF,TGTGCCAGCAGTTTCGCGACAGGGACAATCGACGAGCAGTACTTC
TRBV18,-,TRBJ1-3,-,CASSPKDTIYF,TGTGCCAGCTCACCCAAGGACACCATATATTTT
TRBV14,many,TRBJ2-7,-,CASSQAPLRLAYEQYF,TGTGCCAGCAGCCAAGCCCCTTTGCGACTCGCCTACGAGCAGTACTTC
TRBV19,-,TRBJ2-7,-,CASSVPGPYEQYF,TGTGCCAGTAGTGTTCCGGGACCCTACGAGCAGTACTTC
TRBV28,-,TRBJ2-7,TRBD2,CASSLTAGEYHEQYF,TGTGCCAGCAGTTTGACAGCGGGAGAGTACCACGAGCAGTACTTC
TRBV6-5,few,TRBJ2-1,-,CASSHGSREFF,TGTGCCAGCAGCCACGGGAGTAGGGAGTTCTTC
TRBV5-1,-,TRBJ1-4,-,CASSLASSGGLNEKLFF,TGCGCCAGCAGCTTGGCCTCCTCAGGTGGTCTAAATGAAAAACTGTTTTTT
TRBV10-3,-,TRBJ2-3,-,CAISAQRSPDTQYF,TGTGCCATCAGTGCGCAGCGTTCGCCAGATACGCAGTATTTT
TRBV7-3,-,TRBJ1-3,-,CASSLNSGSGNTIYF,TGTGCCAGCAGCTTAAACAGTGGGTCCGGAAACACCATATATTTT
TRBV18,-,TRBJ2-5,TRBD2,CASSLPGLGSKTQYF,TGTGCCAGCTCACTCCCGGGACTAGGGTCAAAGACCCAGTACTTC
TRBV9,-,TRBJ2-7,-,CASSVGTNPMYEQYF,TGTGCCAGCAGCGTAGGGACTAACCCTATGTACGAGCAGTACTTC
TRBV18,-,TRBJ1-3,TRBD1,CASSTGTGENTIYF,TGTGCCAGCTCAACAGGGACAGGGGAAAACACCATATATTTT
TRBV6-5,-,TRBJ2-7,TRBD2,CASSSQTSGSREQYF,TGTGCCAGCAGTTCCCAGACTAGCGGGAGTCGCGAGCAGTACTTC
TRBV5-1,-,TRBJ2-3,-,CASSLGFSTDTQYF,TGCGCCAGCAGCTTGGGGTTTAGCACAGATACGCAGTATTTT
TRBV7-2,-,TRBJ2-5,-,CASSLVYSETQYF,TGTGCCAGCAGCTTAGTTTACAGTGAGACCCAGTACTTC
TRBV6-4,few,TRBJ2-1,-,CASSDVFGVSSYNEQFF,TGTGCCAGCAGTGACGTGTTCGGGGTTAGCTCCTACAATGAGCAGTTCTTC
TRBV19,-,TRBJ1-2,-,CASNVRLGARGYTF,TGTGCCAGTAATGTAAGGCTGGGAGCGCGAGGCTACACCTTC
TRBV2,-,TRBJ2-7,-,CASSPSWEQYF,TGTGCCAGCAGCCCCTCCTGGGAGCAGTACTTC
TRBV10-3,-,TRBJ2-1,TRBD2,CAISPLAGAYNEQFF,TGTGCCATCAGCCCACTAGCGGGAGCCTACAATGAGCAGTTCTTC
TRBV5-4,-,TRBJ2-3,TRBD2,CASSSPTSGITDTQYF,TGTGCCAGCAGCTCCCCGACTAGCGGGATCACAGATACGCAGTATTTT
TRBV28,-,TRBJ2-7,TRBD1,CASSPWGQGRHEQYF,TGTGCCAGCAGTCCGTGGGGACAGGGTCGTCACGAGCAGTACTTC
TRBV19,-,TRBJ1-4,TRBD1,CASSRTGVVNEKLFF,TGTGCCAGTAGTAGGACAGGGGTAGTTAATGAAAAACTGTTTTTT